This is a list of T cell receptor beta chains from one sample in a study of blood T cells in healthy people across ages. Using its own MiXCR run on the 5' RACE reads, TCRdb lists one record per CDR3 protein. The sample holds roughly 900,000 distinct CDR3 sequences, 48% seen once. The sequenced material came from blood. The receptor set was obtained from a man aged 25-45 years in good health. CDR3s include the opening cysteine and the closing phenylalanine or tryptophan. Each record gives: J gene, V gene, clone size, D gene, CDR3 length, CDR3 protein, CDR3 DNA. D genes are given only for firm matches. A row's size may be missing; if present it is once, few, many or a size class.

TRBJ2-1 | TRBV5-1 | . | . | 14 | CASQRSSRGNEQFF | TGCGCCAGTCAGCGGAGCTCGAGGGGGAATGAGCAGTTCTTC
TRBJ2-1 | TRBV9 | . | TRBD2 | 15 | CASSVVGGEGDEQFF | TGTGCCAGCAGCGTAGTTGGGGGGGAAGGGGATGAGCAGTTCTTC
TRBJ2-1 | TRBV5-1 | . | TRBD1 | 16 | CASSIGQGGSYNEQFF | TGCGCCAGCAGCATCGGACAGGGGGGCTCCTACAATGAGCAGTTCTTC
TRBJ1-4 | TRBV29-1 | . | . | 10 | CSPPERKLFF | TGCAGCCCTCCCGAGCGGAAACTGTTTTTT
TRBJ2-1 | TRBV9 | . | TRBD2 | 17 | CASSVERASGTLSEQFF | TGTGCCAGCAGCGTAGAGCGAGCTAGCGGGACCCTAAGTGAGCAGTTCTTC
TRBJ1-2 | TRBV4-2 | few | . | 14 | CASSQDLTNYGYTF | TGTGCCAGCAGCCAAGATTTGACCAACTATGGCTACACCTTC
TRBJ2-5 | TRBV20-1 | . | . | 10 | CSAAQETQYF | TGCAGTGCCGCTCAAGAGACCCAGTACTTC
TRBJ2-3 | TRBV28 | . | . | 14 | CASRGTGNPYAQYF | TGTGCCAGCAGAGGGACCGGGAACCCATACGCGCAGTATTTT
TRBJ2-3 | TRBV10-3 | . | . | 12 | CATTGGPDTQYF | TGTGCCACAACCGGGGGTCCAGATACGCAGTATTTT
TRBJ1-2 | TRBV6-6 | . | . | 12 | CASSYNRERYTF | TGTGCCAGCAGTTACAACAGGGAGCGCTACACCTTC
TRBJ2-7 | TRBV27 | . | . | 16 | CASSSPSRGGSYEQYF | TGTGCCAGCAGTTCCCCCTCGAGAGGGGGCTCCTACGAGCAGTACTTC
TRBJ2-1 | TRBV3-1 | many | TRBD1 | 14 | CASSSGTVSNEQFF | TGTGCCAGCAGCTCCGGGACAGTCTCTAATGAGCAGTTCTTC
TRBJ1-5 | TRBV4-1 | once | . | 17 | CTRGRREGVFSNQPQHF | TGCACCAGAGGACGGCGAGAGGGGGTCTTTAGCAATCAGCCCCAGCATTTT
TRBJ2-5 | TRBV6-5 | . | TRBD1 | 13 | CASNQRTGGIQYF | TGTGCCAGCAACCAGAGGACAGGGGGGATTCAGTACTTC
TRBJ2-3 | TRBV12-3/TRBV12-4 | few | . | 16 | CASSPSGQRSTDTQYF | TGTGCCAGCAGTCCGTCCGGACAGAGAAGCACAGATACGCAGTATTTT
TRBJ2-7 | TRBV6-2/TRBV6-3 | few | . | 13 | CASSYPIDDEQYF | TGTGCCAGCAGTTACCCTATCGATGACGAGCAGTACTTC
TRBJ1-5 | TRBV27 | few | . | 15 | CASSSAQSSNQPQHF | TGTGCCAGCAGTTCAGCCCAGTCTAGCAATCAGCCCCAGCATTTT
TRBJ1-5 | TRBV7-2 | few | . | 16 | CASSLNGVAGNQPQHF | TGTGCCAGCAGCTTAAATGGGGTTGCGGGCAATCAGCCCCAGCATTTT
TRBJ2-5 | TRBV10-3 | . | TRBD1 | 16 | CAISEPPRTGKETQYF | TGTGCCATCAGTGAGCCCCCACGGACAGGGAAAGAGACCCAGTACTTC
TRBJ2-5 | TRBV3-1 | . | . | 11 | CASSQTESQYF | TGTGCCAGCAGCCAGACAGAGAGCCAGTACTTC
TRBJ2-7 | TRBV7-9 | few | . | 14 | CASSPTTGDYEQYF | TGTGCCAGCAGCCCGACGACAGGAGACTACGAGCAGTACTTC
TRBJ1-4 | TRBV4-3 | . | . | 16 | CASSQDGAGTNEKLFF | TGCGCCAGCAGCCAAGATGGTGCAGGGACTAATGAAAAACTGTTTTTT
TRBJ2-1 | TRBV3-1 | . | . | 14 | CASSLRNSAYEQFF | TGTGCCAGCAGTTTACGGAATAGCGCCTATGAGCAGTTCTTC
TRBJ1-2 | TRBV7-9 | . | TRBD1 | 19 | CASSLGSRTGYNGDYGYTF | TGTGCCAGCAGCTTAGGGAGTAGGACAGGGTATAATGGAGACTATGGCTACACCTTC
TRBJ2-7 | TRBV28 | . | TRBD1 | 15 | CASRGTGEGNYEQYF | TGTGCCAGCAGAGGGACAGGGGAGGGGAACTACGAGCAGTACTTC
TRBJ2-1 | TRBV30 | . | TRBD2 | 16 | CAWSVHSGGAGNEQFF | TGTGCCTGGAGTGTCCATAGCGGGGGGGCCGGCAATGAGCAGTTCTTC
TRBJ2-2 | TRBV9 | . | . | 14 | CASSVRLNTGELFF | TGTGCCAGCAGCGTACGGTTGAACACCGGGGAGCTGTTTTTT
TRBJ2-1 | TRBV21-1 | once | . | 17 | CASRGSLSDRPYNEQFF | TGTGCCAGCAGGGGAAGTCTGAGTGACAGACCCTACAATGAGCAGTTCTTC
TRBJ2-5 | TRBV20-1 | . | TRBD1 | 14 | CSTATGTGKETQYF | TGCAGTACTGCCACCGGGACAGGCAAAGAGACCCAGTACTTC